This T cell receptor beta chain was obtained from a study of tumor and adjacent non-tumor tissue in lung cancer. As for the study in general: Each sample yielded a few million productive TCRbeta reads on average.

Findings of the study overall: Tumor tissue had significantly higher TCR diversity than normal lung. Tumor repertoires had a smaller top 100 clone share than normal lung. Higher tumor TCR diversity was associated with shorter survival.

RNA was extracted from bulk tissue without any cell sorting. More than 3 cm separated this lung sample from the edge of the tumor. CDR3 length: 15 residues. In germline, CDR1 is LGHNA, CDR2 YNFKEQ. A modified ARM-PCR protocol with three rounds of nested PCR amplified TCRbeta. TCRdb re-analysed the multiplex PCR reads in MiXCR, keeping a single row per CDR3 protein. The table includes 50,000 to 60,000 distinct CDR3 sequences, around two thirds detected once. As for this clonotype: Its antigen is undetermined. An end of the junction does not agree with germline; a read error may underlie this.

This chain joins TRBV4-2 and TRBJ1-6; 7 nucleotides match TRBD1. This receptor was taken from a woman aged 60 to 75 with non-small cell lung cancer. Sequencing used distant non-tumor lung tissue. This CDR3 reads CASGPQGQLNSRLHF. CDR3 DNA: TGTGCCAGCGGCCCCCAGGGACAGCTTAATTCACGCCTCCACTTT.